This entry concerns a single TCR beta chain. The target antigen is unknown. The source of the sample is a study of T-cell reconstitution after alpha-beta-depleted transplantation in children. Findings and limits, study-wide: After one year, T-cell counts and TCRbeta diversity mostly came from new T cells. After transplant, at about two months, alpha-beta T cells were reportedly derived from several hundred expanded graft clones.

Construction of the TCRbeta library involved unique molecular identifiers. TCRdb fed the PCR reads into MiXCR, producing one record per CDR3 protein. Of 55,000 to 65,000 distinct CDR3 sequences listed, approximately 46% are singletons. V lost 5 bases to trimming and J lost 0 bases, with 11 bases between them. Per germline, CDR1 MNHNS and CDR2 SASEGT. There are 14 residues in the CDR3. Sequencing was performed on PBMCs, mostly from graft donor cells, taken 360 days after TCRalphabeta/CD19-depleted stem cell transplant. The chain links TRBV6-1 to TRBJ2-7; D is uncertain. This clonotype was obtained from a male patient younger than 18 who had a stem cell transplant for acute lymphoblastic leukemia, so the T cells may come from the graft donor. In DNA form, the CDR3 reads TGTGCCAGCAGTCCCCGGTACGACTCCTACGAGCAGTACTTC. Its translation: CASSPRYDSYEQYF.